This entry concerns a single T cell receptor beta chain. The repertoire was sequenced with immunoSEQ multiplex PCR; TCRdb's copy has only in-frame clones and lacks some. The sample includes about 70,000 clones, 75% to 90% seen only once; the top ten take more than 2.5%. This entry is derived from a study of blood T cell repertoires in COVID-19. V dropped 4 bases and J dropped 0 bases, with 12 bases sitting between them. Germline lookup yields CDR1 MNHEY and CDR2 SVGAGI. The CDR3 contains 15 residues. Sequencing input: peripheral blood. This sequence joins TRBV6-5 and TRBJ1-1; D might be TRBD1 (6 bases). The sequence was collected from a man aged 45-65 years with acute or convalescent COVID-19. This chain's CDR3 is CASSSLQGLNTEAFF. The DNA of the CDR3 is TGTGCCAGCAGTTCCCTACAGGGTTTGAACACTGAAGCTTTCTTT.